The present TCR beta chain was sequenced within a study of cytomegalovirus exposure and HLA in healthy donors listed by TCRdb under 2017. With regard to the full study: An earlier analysis of roughly 630 of the donors reported 250 to 300 Gb of sequence data and 117 million unique TCR beta sequences from 150 million to 200 million T cells. Typing coverage differed by locus: A, B, C, DRB1 and DQB1 were typed in roughly 620-630 donors, DQA1 in approximately 520, DPA1 in 606, and DPB1 in approximately 450. Both class I and class II loci were covered by HLA typing, at four-digit resolution. Roughly 5 DR-DQ haplotypes were handled as single units for association and clustering, since linkage in the cohort was strong. Of the roughly 400 genotyped donors, roughly 85% fell in the genetic ancestry cluster associated with self-reported Caucasian donors. About 320 gigabases of sequencing data and roughly 90 million unique TCR sequences were included in an early release covering 550 to 650 HLA-typed donors. Along with the roughly 610-subject first cohort, a separate validation cohort of over a hundred different subjects was used. In an earlier analysis of 587 of the donors, high-throughput TCR beta sequencing was used to judge whether each TCR beta V gene segment behaved as functional or pseudogenic. To predict cytomegalovirus infection status, the study combined high-throughput TCR immunosequencing, statistical association of individual TCRs with disease status, and machine learning. The T cell repertoires of 670 or so subjects were profiled by immunosequencing and related to cytomegalovirus serostatus. Across under 500 genotyped donors of the cohort, an average of about 240,000 unique TCR beta nucleotide sequences per donor were sequenced, and about a sixth of those sequences were non-productive. A later genetic analysis used genome-wide SNP genotypes for about three fifths of the roughly 700 donors, treating that subset as a discovery cohort. To study patterns of TCR occurrence, a later analysis re-analyzed previously published TCR beta repertoires from 700 or so donors and added high-resolution HLA genotyping. All discovery cohort repertoires had been generated on a single sequencing platform. Rather than using new phenotypic data, the later analysis identified candidate immune exposures from TCR beta sequences and from how often those sequences occurred across donors. Donor age, sex, ethnicity and CMV serostatus were collected together with the repertoire data. The study aimed to test whether signatures of past pathogen exposure could be identified by cataloging public T cell receptors.

The investigation overall reported the following: According to a later analysis, most CMV-associated TCR beta chains appeared to be HLA-restricted, and the HLA associations seemed to be driven largely by CMV exposure. For the cohort, immune exposure information was limited to CMV serostatus. A few of the identified cytomegalovirus-associated TCR beta chains were confirmed in vitro to be specific for cytomegalovirus antigens. The 87-base-pair reads could not distinguish some IMGT-functional V segments, including TRBV6-2 and TRBV6-3, so those segments were excluded. In an earlier analysis of some 500 of the donors, most TCR beta V segments were observed in productive rearrangements about 90% or about 30% of the time, broadly matching IMGT annotations. The earlier analysis of almost 600 of the donors excluded fewer than 20 rarely observed V segments, including chromosome 9 orphons, because counts were too low. A group of highly shared sequence variants was considered likely to be a technical artifact of the sequencing pipeline. Several of the top co-occurrence clusters appeared to be linked to parvovirus B19, influenza, CMV and Epstein-Barr virus, according to a later analysis. The classifier was reported to diagnose cytomegalovirus status with high specificity and sensitivity in both the original and validation cohorts. Presence/absence analyses assumed roughly uniform sequencing depth across donors, an assumption that may not hold. In a later analysis, the rate of TCR association differed among HLA loci, with DRB1 alleles having the most associated TCRs and HLA-C alleles having the fewest. Specific HLA alleles were associated with around 18,000 TCR beta sequences at a false discovery rate of 0.05 in a later analysis. A later analysis found that HLA-associated TCR beta chains were more clonally expanded and had lower generation probabilities than equally common non-associated chains. Compared with the approximately 720-donor mean, donors in an Asian-associated ancestry cluster had fewer N-insertions in productive TCRs, according to a later genetic analysis. Most TCR sequences were observed very rarely across donors, whereas some public TCRs were present in many individuals. The cohort was sequenced for TCR beta chains only, and without alpha or paired-chain data the features that could be detected were limited. A total of roughly 160 TCR beta chains were listed by the study as associated with cytomegalovirus. According to the authors, the approach could potentially be generalized to other disease states and immunological phenotypes. HLA typing was unavailable for some donors at each locus, so association tests used only the typed subset. A further reported finding was that TCR beta sequences accurately predicted the HLA-A and HLA-B alleles for most subjects in the first cohort. When HLA alleles, especially DR and DQ, strongly co-occurred, attributing TCR associations to individual alleles was difficult. In a later genetic analysis, a missense DCLRE1C variant was associated with V-gene and J-gene trimming of TCR beta chains, and the association was replicated in an independent cohort. Correlated functional status among segregating V segments might be attributable to linkage disequilibrium, but an unknown experimental factor could not be ruled out.

In total, 600 or so healthy bone marrow donors made up the cohort. At the time of sampling, every cohort member was nominally healthy, though immune exposures that went unrecorded were likely present. The donor was CMV seropositive and belonged to the group of about 290 seropositive cohort members. Every donor gave a peripheral blood sample, and the peripheral blood mononuclear cells from that sample were used for TCR beta sequencing. Genomic DNA extraction from the blood cell samples was performed with the Qiagen DNeasy Blood Extraction Kit. The CDR3, cysteine through phenylalanine, is 15 amino acids long. Only the CDR3 DNA is retained, 45 bases long and in frame from the first base. V loses 6 bases of germline sequence and J loses 0 bases, and the interval between the two ends is 14 bases. CDR1 is given as MDHEN and CDR2 as SYDVKM, both from the germline V gene. The library was generated by the immunoSEQ multiplex PCR assay. A mixture of 60 forward primers for TCR Vbeta segments and 13 reverse primers for TCR Jbeta segments was used in the multiplex PCR. The CDR3 region of rearranged TCR beta genes was amplified from genomic DNA with a multiplex PCR assay. On the Illumina HiSeq System, the amplified TCR beta libraries were sequenced as 87-base-pair reads. Turning to the authors' computational methods: A later analysis tallied 80 million to 95 million unique TCR beta chains across the approximately 670 repertoires, and 10 million to 11 million of those chains were shared by two or more donors. To remove PCR and sequencing errors, raw reads were error-corrected and collapsed into unique sequences using a nearest-neighbor algorithm that merged closely related sequences. CDR3 sequences were aligned to IMGT reference sequences to assign V, D and J gene segments. For a sequence to be retained, a match of at least six nucleotides was required to both a V gene segment and a J gene segment. A rearrangement counted as productive if the CDR3 had no stop codons and remained in frame with V and J, and every other rearrangement counted as non-productive. Following IMGT convention, CDR3 was defined as the stretch from the second conserved V-encoded cysteine up to the conserved J-encoded phenylalanine. The earlier analysis of about 530 of the donors excluded any sequence lacking an unambiguous match to a single V gene segment. In an earlier analysis of 450 to 750 of the donors, a V segment was called functional when productive rearrangements were above 56.7%, and segregating when the standard deviation between donors exceeded 5%. To diagnose cytomegalovirus status from the catalog of TCR beta chain sequences, a statistical classification framework was built. In a later analysis, TCR nucleotide sequences were compared against IMGT/GENE-DB human TR gene sequences so that V and J genes could be assigned. In a later analysis, CDR3 sequences and most-parsimonious VDJ recombination scenarios were assigned using the TCRdist pipeline. In a later analysis, each TCR beta chain was defined by its CDR3 amino acid sequence together with its V-gene family, and reads without a unique V-gene family were excluded. A later analysis removed 450 to 600 highly shared, low-generation-probability nucleotide sequences to deal with suspected cross-contamination and a sequencing artifact. A later analysis calculated a clonal expansion index for each public chain from normalized within-repertoire ranks of inferred template counts. In a later analysis, generation probabilities were computed using a VDJ recombination model fitted to out-of-frame rearrangements, and the results were checked against IGoR. A later analysis scored TCR-TCR, TCR-HLA and TCR-CMV co-occurrence with hypergeometric tests, applying a repertoire-size bias correction to TCR pairs. False discovery rates were estimated in a later analysis by permuting HLA or CMV assignments 20 times. In a later analysis, co-occurring TCRs were grouped using DBSCAN, with TCRdist sequence similarity added in when clustering inside HLA-allele-positive subsets. For co-occurrence clustering, repertoires with fewer than 30,000 or more than 120,000 public chains were excluded, along with 5 or 6 repertoires with anomalous nucleotide sharing. Imported from immuneACCESS, the table was reduced by TCRdb to in-frame sequences with V and J called. These copies leave out some clones; in studies compared against another copy, an unresolved V gene accounts for under half, and the cause of the remainder is not known. V, J and clone size reflect that table, while D and trimming were determined from the DNA. Recorded for this sample are approximately 160,000 clones; less than 90% of them occurred a single time. The ten largest clones take up about 3.8% of the sample.

Comments on this clone: Its antigen remains undetermined. No base quality values were provided; no much bigger clone lies one nucleotide off.

In this chain, TRBV28 is recombined with TRBJ1-2; TRBD1 is perhaps the D gene, given 6 matching bases. The clonotype originates from a man in his forties or fifties in good health and CMV-seropositive. The sequencing sample was made of PBMCs. The CDR3 corresponds to CASRTGTPTNYGYTF. The nucleotide sequence is TGTGCCAGCAGGACCGGGACACCTACTAACTATGGCTACACCTTC.